This T cell receptor (beta chain) was obtained from a study of blood T cell repertoires in COVID-19. Germline lookup yields CDR1 SGHTA and CDR2 FQGTGA. Trimming stripped 2 bases from V and 2 bases from J, with 6 bases between. This CDR3 contains 13 residues. Assay: immunoSEQ multiplex PCR; the TCRdb copy retains only in-frame clones and omits some. Of nearly 300,000 clones listed, around 89% are singletons. V and J are TRBV7-3 and TRBJ1-1; D gene ambiguous. The TCR originated in a woman in her 30s who had recovered from COVID-19. Sequencing was performed on peripheral blood. The CDR3 spells CASSLAYNTEAFF. The CDR3 region has the DNA TGTGCCAGCAGCTTAGCGTATAACACTGAAGCTTTCTTT.